This entry concerns a single T cell receptor beta chain. Clones were sequenced by immunoSEQ multiplex PCR, and TCRdb holds only the in-frame ones, with some missing. The sample carries about 250,000 clones, about 80% recorded once. Trimming took 4 bases from V and 6 from J; bases not matched to a gene: 10. Germline V gene sequence: CDR1 SGDLS, CDR2 YYNGEE. There are 16 residues in the CDR3. This entry is derived from a study of control samples from healthy donors and cancer patients. What was sequenced was PBMCs. This chain joins TRBV9 and TRBJ2-3; TRBD2 aligns across 11 bases. The sequence was collected from a woman aged 55-75 years with lung cancer. The CDR3: CASSPTGTSGPDTQYF. The CDR3 DNA sequence: TGTGCCAGCAGCCCCACCGGGACTAGCGGCCCTGATACGCAGTATTTT.